This TCR beta chain was profiled in a study of blood T cells in healthy people across ages. For every donor, a draw yielded roughly 10 milliliters of peripheral blood. Extraction of total RNA produced a minimum of 5 micrograms from each sample. Points from the study as a whole: Long-lived donors exceeded aged donors in naive CD4+ cells and diversity. Because sorting was not performed, PBMCs prevented conclusive naive versus antigen-experienced comparison.

The CDR3 sequence is 12 residues long. V lost 3 bases, J lost 10 bases, and 11 bases lay in between. Germline V gives CDR1 SGHTA, CDR2 FQGNSA. The second PCR ran about 6 to 11 cycles with a sample-barcoded 5' primer and J-beta primers. TCRdb used MiXCR to reprocess the 5' RACE reads, holding one entry per CDR3 protein. The sample contains fewer than 2 million distinct CDR3 sequences, around 40% of which appear only once. This clonotype showed up just a few times. What it recognizes is unknown. This TCR was recovered from a human donor in good health. The sequencing sample was made of blood. The chain recombines TRBV7-2 with TRBJ2-3; D may be TRBD1 (5 bases). The CDR3 reads CASSLDINPQYF. CDR3 bases: TGTGCCAGCAGCTTGGACATTAATCCGCAGTATTTT.